The text below deals with one TCR beta chain. The CDR3 runs to 16 residues. Looked up from germline, CDR1 is MDHEN and CDR2 is SYDVKM. Trimming cost V 5 bases and J 2 bases, with 18 bases left between them. This entry is derived from a study of T cell changes during pregnancy in multiple sclerosis. Here immunoSEQ multiplex PCR was the method, and the copy in TCRdb shows in-frame clones only, minus some. The table shows about 98,000 clones, with about 92% occurring only once. The chain is built from TRBV28 and TRBJ1-1, with a weak D call TRBD1 (5 bases). This receptor was identified in a female donor in good health, enrolled as a control in a pregnancy study. Sequenced here: peripheral blood, sampled after pregnancy. This CDR3 reads CASSPRTGQRNTEAFF. As DNA, the CDR3 is TGTGCCAGCAGTCCCCGGACCGGACAAAGAAACACTGAAGCTTTCTTT.